This TCR beta chain was documented in a study of early T cells in non-severe SARS-CoV-2 infection. Background on the study: With bulk RNA from unsorted whole blood as input, sequencing yielded unpaired chains.

Using its own MiXCR run on the 5' RACE reads, TCRdb lists one record per CDR3 protein. The sample includes about 88,000 distinct CDR3 sequences, 14% to 15% of them seen just once. CDR3 length: 15 amino acids. This sequence joins TRBV12-2 and TRBJ1-6. TRBV12-2 is shown as a pseudogene. Sequences were obtained from whole blood. The sequence was collected from an adult who was a healthcare worker with PCR-confirmed SARS-CoV-2 infection or an uninfected control (not recorded which). The CDR3 DNA sequence: TGTGCAAGTCGTCCAACCGATTTTCGACTCTTTTCCCTCCACTTT. Protein: CASRPTDFRLFSLHF.